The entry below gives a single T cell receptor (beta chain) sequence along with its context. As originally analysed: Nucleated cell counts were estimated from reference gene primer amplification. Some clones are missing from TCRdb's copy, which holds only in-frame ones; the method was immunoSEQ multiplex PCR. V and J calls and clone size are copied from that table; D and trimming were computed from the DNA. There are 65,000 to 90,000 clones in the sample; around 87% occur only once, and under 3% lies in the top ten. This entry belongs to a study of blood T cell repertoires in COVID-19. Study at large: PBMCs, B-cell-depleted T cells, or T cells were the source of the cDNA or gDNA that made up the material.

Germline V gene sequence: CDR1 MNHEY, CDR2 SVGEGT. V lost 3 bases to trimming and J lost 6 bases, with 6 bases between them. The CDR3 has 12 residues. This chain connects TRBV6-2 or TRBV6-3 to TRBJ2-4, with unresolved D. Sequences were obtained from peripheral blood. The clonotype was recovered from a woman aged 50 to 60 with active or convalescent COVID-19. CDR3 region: CASSYPGNIQYF. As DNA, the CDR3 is TGTGCCAGCAGTTATCCGGGAAACATTCAGTACTTC.